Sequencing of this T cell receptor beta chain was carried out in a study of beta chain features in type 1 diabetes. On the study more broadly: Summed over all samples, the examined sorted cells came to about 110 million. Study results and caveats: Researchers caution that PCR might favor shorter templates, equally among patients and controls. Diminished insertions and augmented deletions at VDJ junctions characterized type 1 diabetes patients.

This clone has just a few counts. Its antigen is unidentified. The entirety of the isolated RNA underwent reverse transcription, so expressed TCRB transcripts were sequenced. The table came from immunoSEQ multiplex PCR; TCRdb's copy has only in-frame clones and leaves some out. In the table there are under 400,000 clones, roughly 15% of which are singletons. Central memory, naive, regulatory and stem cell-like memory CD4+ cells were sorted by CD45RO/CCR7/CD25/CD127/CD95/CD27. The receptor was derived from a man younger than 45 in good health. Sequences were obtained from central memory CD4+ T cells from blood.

CDR3 sequence reads: CASSAGPLDRGHSNEKLFF. The CDR3 DNA is TGTGCCAGCAGTGCCGGACCTCTAGACAGGGGGCACTCTAATGAAAAACTGTTTTTT. The chain uses TRBV28 and TRBJ1-4, with 10 bases identical to TRBD1. This CDR3 is built from 19 residues. CDR1 and CDR2 from the germline V gene are MDHEN and SYDVKM. The J segment lost 3 bases and the V segment lost 5 bases, leaving 15 bases of the junction unmatched. Variable domain in full (rest from reference TRBV28 and TRBJ1-4): DVKVTQSSRYLVKRTGEKVFLECVQDMDHENMFWYRQDPGLGLRLIYFSYDVKMKEKGDIPEGYSVSREKKERFSLILESASTNQTSMYLCASSAGPLDRGHSNEKLFFGSGTQLSVL.